Reported below is one T cell receptor (beta chain). The record originates from a study of blood T cell repertoires in COVID-19. About the research overall: COVID-19 samples collected from the United States, Italy and Spain covered acute and convalescent phases. From T cells, B-cell-depleted T cells, or PBMCs came the material, which was cDNA or gDNA.

The V gene end was trimmed by 4 bases and the J gene end by 4 bases; junction bases not matched to a gene: 3. This CDR3 spans 14 amino acids. The germline CDR1 and CDR2 sequences are SEHNR and FQNEAQ (reference sequence). Per the original data handling: Amplification of reference gene primers was used by the study to estimate nucleated cell counts. Libraries were prepared by immunoSEQ multiplex PCR; TCRdb keeps only in-frame clonotypes and omits some of them. V and J calls and clone size come straight from that table; D and trimming were deduced from the DNA. The table has about 150,000 clones, approximately 80% seen once.

Material: peripheral blood. The sequence derives from a man aged 55 to 70 with acute or convalescent COVID-19. The chain has TRBV7-9 and TRBJ1-4; the match to TRBD1 covers 7 bases. CDR3 in amino acids: CASSWGTVNEKLFF. The CDR3 DNA follows: TGTGCCAGCAGCTGGGGGACAGTTAATGAAAAACTGTTTTTT.